The clone carrying this TCR beta chain showed up many times. Its antigen is undetermined. TCRdb passed the 5' RACE reads through MiXCR, listing each CDR3 protein once. The repertoire holds about 660,000 distinct CDR3 sequences, with under 9% as singletons. The entry originates in a study of identical twins. Whole-study results and caveats: Modelling underestimated the level of out-of-frame TCR alpha sharing observed in monozygotic twins. Memory repertoires lacked the insertion deficit that abundant cord blood beta clonotypes showed.

V gave up 0 bases and J gave up 4 bases, with 8 bases separating them. The CDR3 sequence is 14 residues long. CDR1 and CDR2 from the germline V gene are SGHRS and YFSETQ. The sample was also reused in another study, on yellow fever vaccine responses in identical twins.

Sequencing used PBMCs. This sequence originates from a woman aged 18-29 years in good health. The J gene is TRBJ1-3, the V gene TRBV5-1, with D possibly being TRBD1 (5 bases). The CDR3 loop is CASSLVDSGNTIYF. Written as DNA, the CDR3 is TGCGCCAGCAGCTTGGTTGACAGCGGAAACACCATATATTTT. Complete variable domain (other parts from reference TRBV5-1 and TRBJ1-3): KAGVTQTPRYLIKTRGQQVTLSCSPISGHRSVSWYQQTPGQGLQFLFEYFSETQRNKGNFPGRFSGRQFSNSRSEMNVSTLELGDSALYLCASSLVDSGNTIYFGEGSWLTVV.